This T cell receptor (beta chain) was sequenced for a study of beta chain features in type 1 diabetes. Study-wide points: All four CD4+ subsets of Type 1 diabetes patients contained TCRB CDR3s that were moderately but significantly shorter. TCRB rearrangement may or may not be influenced by HLA type; here this remained unresolved.

This clone was recorded a few times. Its specificity is unknown. Every isolated RNA sample was fully reverse transcribed, so sequencing captured expressed TCRB transcripts. There were several million reads on average in the naive, central memory and regulatory T cell samples. Libraries were prepared by immunoSEQ multiplex PCR; TCRdb keeps only in-frame clonotypes and omits some of them. Here the sample spans a few hundred thousand clones, over 13% being singletons. Germline CDR1 SNHLY, CDR2 FYNNEI. Unmatched junction bases numbered 4, after V lost 5 bases and J lost 4 bases. The CDR3 contains 14 residues.

The receptor was isolated from a woman aged 18-35 years in good health. The chain uses TRBV2 and TRBJ1-5; TRBD1 agrees at 8 bases. The sequenced material came from naive CD4+ T cells from blood. The CDR3, as DNA: TGTGCCAGCAGTCTACAGGGGGTGAATCAGCCCCAGCATTTT. It encodes CASSLQGVNQPQHF. The variable domain in full, with the rest retrieved from reference TRBV2 and TRBJ1-5, is EPEVTQTPSHQVTQMGQEVILRCVPISNHLYFYWYRQILGQKVEFLVSFYNNEISEKSEIFDDQFSVERPDGSNFTLKIRSTKLEDSAMYFCASSLQGVNQPQHFGDGTRLSIL.